The 7 T cell receptor beta chains reported below all come from one sample, sequenced in a study of T cell repertoires in cytomegalovirus infection. One entry per CDR3 protein results from TCRdb running MiXCR on the reads. The sample shows 150,000 to 200,000 distinct CDR3 sequences, approximately 15% of them seen only once. The sample consisted of PBMCs. The receptors were gathered from a human donor in good health (CMV status not recorded). Some clones in this sample may be carry-over from other donors' samples.

There are many counts of this clonotype. The chain has TRBV6-4 and TRBJ2-7; TRBD1 matches 10 bases. Germline lookup yields CDR1 MRHNA and CDR2 SNTAGT. The CDR3 spans 15 residues. After removal of 0 bases from V and 4 bases from J, the junction contained 3 bases not matched to a gene. CDR3 amino acids: CASSDSRGQGYEQYF. The CDR3 DNA reads TGTGCCAGCAGTGACTCAAGGGGACAGGGGTACGAGCAGTACTTC.

V gene TRBV11-2 combines with J gene TRBJ2-1; a possible D gene is TRBD2 (5 bases). Trimming stripped 0 bases from V and 8 bases from J, with 14 bases between. The CDR3 loop spans 15 amino acids. CDR1 is SGHAT, CDR2 FQNNGV, per germline. The CDR3 nucleotides read TGTGCCAGCAGCTTAGAGTGGCTAGCCCTAGATGAGCAGTTCTTC. It translates to CASSLEWLALDEQFF. The variable domain in full, with the rest retrieved from reference TRBV11-2 and TRBJ2-1, is EAGVAQSPRYKIIEKRQSVAFWCNPISGHATLYWYQQILGQGPKLLIQFQNNGVVDDSQLPKDRFSAERLKGVDSTLKIQPAKLEDSAVYLCASSLEWLALDEQFFGPGTRLTVL.

This clonotype was seen repeatedly, ten times or more. The J gene is TRBJ1-1, the V gene TRBV7-2; D gene ambiguous. Trimming left V 2 bases short and J 0 bases short, with 13 bases between. Germline loops: CDR1 SGHTA, CDR2 FQGNSA. CDR3 size: 16 residues. The CDR3 is CASSLRREWVNTEAFF. The CDR3 nucleotides are TGTGCCAGCAGCTTACGTAGGGAGTGGGTGAACACTGAAGCTTTCTTT.

This clonotype came up a few times. The chain recombines TRBV29-1 with TRBJ2-5; TRBD2 matches at 13 bases. With 7 bases clipped from V and 5 bases from J, the junction kept 4 bases outside the gene matches. This CDR3 has 13 amino acids. Germline values: CDR1 SQVTM, CDR2 ANQGSEA. The CDR3: CSGGLAGDETQYF. In DNA, the CDR3 is TGCAGCGGCGGACTAGCGGGAGACGAGACCCAGTACTTC.

This clonotype was seen a few times. The V call is TRBV15, the J call TRBJ2-4, with D unresolved. The V end was cut by 8 bases, the J end by 6 bases, with 11 bases between. This CDR3 spans 12 amino acids. The V gene's germline CDR1 is LNHNV and CDR2 YYDKDF (reference sequence). CDR3 in DNA: TGTGCCACCGGAACGGGCGGAAACATTCAGTACTTC. It specifies CATGTGGNIQYF.

Many counts were recorded for this clonotype. The rearrangement uses TRBV7-2 and TRBJ2-5; D remains unclear. From germline, CDR1 is SGHTA and CDR2 FQGNSA. With 6 bases removed from V and 2 bases from J, the gap between germline ends came to 7 bases. The CDR3 contains 12 residues. The CDR3 nucleotides are TGTGCCAGCAGTCGATCGCAAGAGACCCAGTACTTC. The encoded protein is CASSRSQETQYF. Based on the CDR3 plus reference TRBV7-2 and TRBJ2-5, the full variable domain is GAGVSQSPSNKVTEKGKDVELRCDPISGHTALYWYRQSLGQGLEFLIYFQGNSAPDKSGLPSDRFSAERTGGSVSTLTIQRTQQEDSAVYLCASSRSQETQYFGPGTRLLVL.

This clonotype was seen at least ten times. The chain carries TRBV4-1 and TRBJ2-5; D ambiguous. CDR3 size: 16 residues. Per the germline V gene, CDR1 is MGHRA and CDR2 is YSYEKL. V was pared by 8 bases and J by 5 bases, with 24 bases between. CDR3 in DNA: TGCGCCAGCTCGTTGAGAGGCAGCTCTCGTGTCGAGACCCAGTACTTC. This gives the protein CASSLRGSSRVETQYF.